In its sample, the clone carrying this TCR beta chain was seen a few times. V shed 1 base, J shed 8 bases, and the junction held 2 bases outside the gene matches. The CDR3 is 13 amino acids. Germline V gives CDR1 MGHRA, CDR2 YSYEKL. This sample is part of a study of blood T cell repertoires in COVID-19. Across the whole study: Samples came from the United States, Italy and Spain, spanning acute and convalescent COVID-19. PBMCs, B-cell-depleted T cells, or T cells were the source of the cDNA or gDNA that made up the material.

As originally analysed: For nucleated cells, counts were estimated from reference gene primer amplification. Assay: immunoSEQ multiplex PCR; the TCRdb copy retains only in-frame clones and omits some. From that table come the V and J calls and clone size; the DNA was used to work out D and trimming. Here the sample spans around 70,000 clones, around 86% being singletons. The TCR comes from a woman aged 80 or over with active or convalescent COVID-19. This chain joins TRBV4-1 and TRBJ2-1, with 7 bases lining up with TRBD1. Sample: peripheral blood. CDR3 loop: CASSQVGGDEQFF. In DNA, the CDR3 is TGCGCCAGCAGCCAAGTAGGGGGCGATGAGCAGTTCTTC.